Presented here are 29 T cell receptor beta chains from one specimen sequenced in a study of T-cell memory formation after mild COVID-19 (dated by TCRdb to about 2021). Library prep was done by 5' RACE. Sequencing relied on an Illumina NovaSeq 6000. TCRdb took the public reads, trimmed them with fastp at Q25, ran MiXCR for clone calling and kept in-frame beta chains. One record per CDR3 amino acid sequence lists the most common genes and DNA. Across this sample there are 430,000 or so distinct CDR3 sequences, with approximately 25% seen only once. Roughly an eighth of the sample rests with the top ten. Sequenced input: PBMCs or a T cell subset sorted from them (not recorded which). These TCRs come from an adult woman who had mild COVID-19 (a few samples of this study predate the infection). The sample titles of this study are shuffled in the database, so cell type and time point are left out; the donor was told from shared clones.

This clonotype was seen ten or more times. The chain employs TRBV21-1 and TRBJ2-3; no DNA check was done on the table's D call, TRBD2. TRBV21-1 corresponds to a pseudogene. The CDR3 covers 14 residues. CDR3 loop: CASFGTSATDTQYF. The CDR3 DNA reads as TGTGCCAGCTTTGGGACTAGTGCCACAGATACGCAGTATTTT.

This clonotype was seen more than once but under ten times. The chain combines TRBV27 with TRBJ2-7; no firm D call. V shed 7 bases and J shed 10 bases, with 11 bases lying between them. The CDR3 totals 10 residues. Germline values: CDR1 MNHEY, CDR2 SMNVEV (reference sequence). The DNA for the CDR3 is TGTGCCAGCACCAAGACCCGCCAGTACTTC. Its protein is CASTKTRQYF.

This clonotype turned up a few times. The chain carries TRBV5-4 and TRBJ2-2, with D perhaps assigned TRBD1 or TRBD2 (5 bases each). This CDR3 is built from 15 residues. V gave up 2 bases and J gave up 1 base, with 9 bases separating them. CDR1 is SGHNT, CDR2 YYREEE, per germline (reference sequence). CDR3 DNA: TGTGCCAGCAGCTTAAAGGGACGGAACACCGGGGAGCTGTTTTTT. It yields the protein CASSLKGRNTGELFF.

This clonotype was counted many times. V is TRBV11-2 and J is TRBJ2-4; 14 bases match TRBD2. Germline CDR1 reads SGHAT; CDR2 reads FQNNGV. The trim removed 6 bases at V and 8 bases at J, leaving 3 bases unmatched. The CDR3 has 14 amino acids. CDR3 protein: CASSRTSGGYIQYF. The DNA of the CDR3 is TGTGCCAGCAGTAGGACTAGCGGGGGGTACATTCAGTACTTC. Using reference TRBV11-2 and TRBJ2-4 for the parts outside the CDR3, the full variable domain is EAGVAQSPRYKIIEKRQSVAFWCNPISGHATLYWYQQILGQGPKLLIQFQNNGVVDDSQLPKDRFSAERLKGVDSTLKIQPAKLEDSAVYLCASSRTSGGYIQYFGAGTRLSVL.

This chain uses TRBV28 with TRBJ2-2; perhaps TRBD1 as D (6 bases). Per the germline V gene, CDR1 is MDHEN and CDR2 is SYDVKM. With 5 bases removed from V and 2 bases from J, the gap between germline ends came to 15 bases. This CDR3 region has 16 residues. The CDR3 DNA follows: TGTGCCAGCAGTGTAACAGGGTTGACTAACACCGGGGAGCTGTTTTTT. Translation gives CASSVTGLTNTGELFF.

J is TRBJ2-2 and V is TRBV2; D is undetermined. The CDR3 is 15 residues long. The germline V and J ends were trimmed by 3 bases and 3 bases, with 11 bases remaining between them. The V gene's germline CDR1 is SNHLY and CDR2 FYNNEI. The chain's CDR3 is CASSEAAGDTGELFF. The CDR3 DNA reads TGTGCCAGCAGTGAGGCAGCTGGGGACACCGGGGAGCTGTTTTTT.

This chain connects TRBV20-1 to TRBJ1-2; possible D gene TRBD1, 5 bases. Germline assignment: CDR1 DFQATT and CDR2 SNEGSKA (reference sequence). CDR3 length: 12 residues. The germline V and J ends were trimmed by 3 bases and 6 bases, with 11 bases remaining between them. CDR3 sequence reads: CSARTGVDGYTF. Here the CDR3 DNA reads TGCAGTGCTAGGACGGGGGTGGATGGCTACACCTTC.

This clonotype was detected many times. The chain recombines TRBV14 with TRBJ2-1, with D tentatively TRBD2 (6 bases). This CDR3 contains 16 residues. Germline-derived CDR1 and CDR2 are SGHDN and FVKESK. V was cut by 1 base and J by 0 bases, with 10 bases left in between. In DNA form, the CDR3 reads TGTGCCAGCAGCCAAGTGTCCGGGAGCTCCTACAATGAGCAGTTCTTC. It is translated as CASSQVSGSSYNEQFF.

The chain uses TRBV10-3 and TRBJ2-7, with unresolved D. V lost 7 bases, J lost 2 bases, and 12 bases lay in between. The germline CDR1 and CDR2 sequences are ENHRY and SYGVKD. This CDR3 spans 13 amino acids. CDR3 in DNA: TGTGCCATCAAGCAGTTTGAAACCTACGAGCAGTACTTC. Its protein is CAIKQFETYEQYF.

Ten or more counts support this clonotype. The chain joins TRBV7-2 to TRBJ2-7, with TRBD2 matching over 9 bases. Trimming took 1 base from V and 4 from J; bases not matched to a gene: 5. CDR3 length: 15 residues. Germline V lookup: CDR1 SGHTA, CDR2 FQGNSA. CDR3 DNA sequence: TGTGCCAGCAGCTTAGGTTCTAGCGGGATGTACGAGCAGTACTTC. Protein: CASSLGSSGMYEQYF.

Notes on this clonotype: The junction shows a germline mismatch at one end, possibly a read error. The chain carries TRBV7-7 and TRBJ2-3; tentative D call: TRBD2 (5 bases). The length of the CDR3 is 15 residues. Germline V gene sequence: CDR1 SSHAT, CDR2 FNYEAQ (reference sequence). The CDR3, as DNA: TGTGCTAGCAGCCCCGGGGTAGCTAGCACAGATACGCAGTATTTT. Translation gives CASSPGVASTDTQYF.

A few counts support this clonotype. The chain carries TRBV25-1 and TRBJ2-5, with TRBD1 as a possible D gene (5 bases). The V and J ends lost 1 base and 0 bases respectively, with 9 bases between them. Germline CDR1 reads MGHDK; CDR2 reads SYGVNS. The CDR3 totals 15 residues. The CDR3, as DNA: TGTGCCAGCAGTGAATCCAGGGTCTACCAAGAGACCCAGTACTTC. Protein product: CASSESRVYQETQYF.

The gene calls are TRBV6-5 and TRBJ2-7, with 8 bases that match TRBD1. Germline CDR1 reads MNHEY; CDR2 reads SVGAGI. The CDR3 sequence is 15 residues long. V trimming: 7 bases; J trimming: 4 bases; junction bases outside the gene matches: 12. The CDR3 is CASTEVRGLSYEQYF. The CDR3 DNA is TGTGCCAGCACCGAGGTCAGGGGGCTCTCTTACGAGCAGTACTTC.

This chain connects TRBV5-1 to TRBJ1-1, with 8 bases that match TRBD1. Germline V gene sequence: CDR1 SGHRS, CDR2 YFSETQ. The CDR3 covers 13 residues. The J segment lost 7 bases and the V segment lost 7 bases, leaving 9 bases of the junction unmatched. This chain's CDR3 is CASGITTGVEAFF. The CDR3 bases are TGCGCCAGCGGAATTACGACAGGGGTTGAAGCTTTCTTT.

In its sample, this clonotype was seen a few times. This sequence joins TRBV29-1 and TRBJ2-3; tentatively, D is TRBD2 (5 bases). Germline V gives CDR1 SQVTM, CDR2 ANQGSEA. The ends were cut back, 6 bases at V and 0 bases at J, with 19 bases in the middle. There are 16 residues in the CDR3. The CDR3 here is CSVASEVNDSTDTQYF. The CDR3 DNA is TGCAGCGTCGCCTCGGAGGTCAACGATAGCACAGATACGCAGTATTTT.

J is TRBJ2-2 and V is TRBV3-1, with D hard to call. CDR1 LGHDT and CDR2 YNNKEL come from the germline V gene (reference sequence). Trimming pared 4 bases from V and 0 bases from J, leaving 9 bases between. CDR3 length: 15 amino acids. The CDR3 sequence: CASSRPSANTGELFF. Here the CDR3 DNA reads TGTGCCAGCAGCCGTCCCTCAGCGAACACCGGGGAGCTGTTTTTT.

The count of this clonotype is one. The V call is TRBV29-1, the J call TRBJ1-1; D gene ambiguous. The V gene's germline CDR1 is SQVTM and CDR2 ANQGSEA. This CDR3 is 12 amino acids long. Trimming removed 6 bases from V and 1 base from J, with 9 bases in between. CDR3 in amino acids: CSVAEQNTEAFF. Here the CDR3 DNA reads TGCAGCGTGGCAGAGCAGAACACTGAAGCTTTCTTT.

This rearrangement joins TRBV19 to TRBJ2-7, with 9 bases aligning to TRBD2. CDR1 and CDR2 (germline): LNHDA, SQIVND (reference sequence). V was pared by 5 bases and J by 0 bases, with 2 bases of the junction left unmatched. The CDR3 contains 14 residues. CDR3 DNA sequence: TGTGCCAGTAGTGAGCGGGGGGACTCCTACGAGCAGTACTTC. Translated, it gives CASSERGDSYEQYF.

The chain has TRBV7-9 and TRBJ1-4; 7 bases map to TRBD1. The CDR3 runs 15 residues. Looked up from germline, CDR1 is SEHNR and CDR2 is FQNEAQ (reference sequence). The V segment lost 1 base and the J segment 5 bases; nucleotides outside the gene matches: 4. CDR3 DNA: TGTGCCAGCAGCTTAGGCAGGGGGAGGAATGAAAAACTGTTTTTT. Its protein product is CASSLGRGRNEKLFF.

V is TRBV5-1 and J is TRBJ2-3, with 7 bases aligning to TRBD2. The V gene end was trimmed by 4 bases and the J gene end by 2 bases; junction bases not matched to a gene: 7. Germline CDR1 is SGHRS and CDR2 is YFSETQ. CDR3 length: 15 residues. The CDR3 nucleotides read TGCGCCAGCAGCAGATTGGGAGGGAACACAGATACGCAGTATTTT. Translation: CASSRLGGNTDTQYF.

The V and J genes are TRBV9 and TRBJ1-3, with D possibly TRBD1 on 5 matching bases. Trimming removed 0 bases at V and 3 bases at J, with 13 bases between. The CDR3 sequence is 16 residues long. CDR1 and CDR2 from the germline V gene are SGDLS and YYNGEE. The CDR3 DNA reads as TGTGCCAGCAGCGTAGGATGGGGCGCCCTTGGAAACACCATATATTTT. This translates into CASSVGWGALGNTIYF.

The V call is TRBV7-8, the J call TRBJ2-7; 8 bases align to TRBD2. Germline V gene data show CDR1 as SGHVS and CDR2 as FQNEAQ. Trimming removed 4 bases from V and 4 bases from J; junction bases left unmatched: 12. CDR3 size: 16 residues. DNA of the CDR3: TGTGCCAGCAGCTCATACACGACCGAGCGGGAGTACGAGCAGTACTTC. Translation gives CASSSYTTEREYEQYF. The full variable domain, with the rest looked up from reference TRBV7-8 and TRBJ2-7, is GAGVSQSPRYKVAKRGQDVALRCDPISGHVSLFWYQQALGQGPEFLTYFQNEAQLDKSGLPSDRFFAERPEGSVSTLKIQRTQQEDSAVYLCASSSYTTEREYEQYFGPGTRLTVT.

The rearrangement joins TRBV7-9 to TRBJ2-3; 10 nucleotides align to TRBD2. The CDR3 runs to 14 residues. The germline V gene has CDR1 SEHNR and CDR2 FQNEAQ (reference sequence). Trimming at V came to 4 bases and at J to 4 bases, leaving 2 bases not matched to a gene. The CDR3 reads CASSSGLAPDTQYF. DNA of the CDR3: TGTGCCAGCAGCTCGGGACTAGCGCCAGATACGCAGTATTTT.

The CDR3 loop reads CASSQRAGAQETQYF. CDR3 DNA sequence: TGTGCCAGCAGCCAACGGGCGGGGGCACAAGAGACCCAGTACTTC. V and J are TRBV16 and TRBJ2-5; weak D call: TRBD2 (7 bases). The CDR3 loop spans 15 amino acids. Trimming removed 2 bases from V and 2 bases from J, with 12 bases in between. CDR1 KGHSY and CDR2 FQNENV come from the germline V gene.

V and J are TRBV30 and TRBJ1-1, with 8 bases that match TRBD1. V dropped 3 bases and J dropped 0; count of bases not matched to a gene: 3. This CDR3 spans 14 amino acids. Germline loops: CDR1 GTSNPN, CDR2 SVGIG (reference sequence). The chain's CDR3 is CAWRWGQVNTEAFF. The DNA for the CDR3 is TGTGCCTGGAGGTGGGGACAGGTGAACACTGAAGCTTTCTTT.

The V call is TRBV12-3 or TRBV12-4, the J call TRBJ2-5; 7 positions match TRBD1. The J call may not be correct, given that the DNA end is closer to TRBJ2-1. This CDR3 has 17 residues. The CDR3 DNA is TGTGCCAGCAGTCCATGGCCTGACAGGGCGATAGAGGAGACCCAGTTCTTC. It specifies CASSPWPDRAIEETQFF.

In its sample, this clonotype was seen many times. This chain links TRBV7-9 with TRBJ2-3; D perhaps matches TRBD1 (6 bases). V lost 5 bases, J lost 4 bases, and 16 bases lay in between. Germline loops: CDR1 SEHNR, CDR2 FQNEAQ (reference sequence). The CDR3 runs to 15 residues. The CDR3 protein is CASSPDSFTPDTQYF. The CDR3 DNA follows: TGTGCCAGCAGCCCGGACAGCTTTACCCCAGATACGCAGTATTTT.

The chain joins TRBV29-1 to TRBJ2-1; 8 bases are shared with TRBD2. The CDR3 has 15 amino acids. Germline V CDR1 and CDR2: SQVTM, ANQGSEA. The V gene end was trimmed by 7 bases and the J gene end by 2 bases; junction bases not matched to a gene: 10. As DNA, the CDR3 is TGCAGCGCCGAAGGTACTAGCGGAACCTACAATGAGCAGTTCTTC. Encoded protein: CSAEGTSGTYNEQFF.

This clonotype was found many times. The chain links TRBV7-9 to TRBJ1-1; 7 bases are a match to TRBD1. Unmatched junction bases numbered 3, after V lost 6 bases and J lost 5 bases. The CDR3 consists of 12 residues. From germline, CDR1 is SEHNR and CDR2 FQNEAQ (reference sequence). For the CDR3, the DNA is TGTGCCAGCAGTTCAGGGGGGACTGAAGCTTTCTTT. This codes for CASSSGGTEAFF.